A single sample is the source of the 10 T cell receptor beta chains below, sequenced in a study of blood T cell repertoires in COVID-19. Data came from immunoSEQ multiplex PCR; TCRdb stores just in-frame clones and leaves some out. The sample lists tens of thousands of clones; roughly 83% were seen once. Sequencing used peripheral blood. The receptors originated from a man in his forties with acute or convalescent COVID-19.

The V and J genes are TRBV6-5 and TRBJ1-1; D unresolved. The CDR3 totals 13 residues. Trimming pared 3 bases from V and 0 bases from J, leaving 5 bases between. Germline V lookup: CDR1 MNHEY, CDR2 SVGAGI. CDR3 region: CASSYSVNTEAFF. Written as DNA, the CDR3 is TGTGCCAGCAGTTATAGTGTGAACACTGAAGCTTTCTTT.

This CDR3 reads CATSPSNTGELFF. CDR3 sequence (DNA): TGTGCCACTTCTCCGTCGAACACCGGGGAGCTGTTTTTT. V gene TRBV2 combines with J gene TRBJ2-2, with D unresolved. Per germline, CDR1 SNHLY and CDR2 FYNNEI. Trimming cost V 10 bases and J 0 bases, with 9 bases left between them. The CDR3 has 13 amino acids.

The CDR3 DNA reads as TGTGCCAGCAGCCAGGCTGTCTATGGCTACACCTTC. As protein: CASSQAVYGYTF. The chain is built from TRBV12-3 or TRBV12-4 and TRBJ1-2; D uncertain. V lost 6 bases and J lost 4, with 9 bases in between. CDR3 length: 12 residues.

The rearrangement uses TRBV13 and TRBJ2-7; D not certain. The CDR3 extends over 13 amino acids. Deletions cut 5 bases from V and 7 bases from J, with 15 bases between. Germline V gives CDR1 PRHDT, CDR2 FYEKMQ (reference sequence). The DNA for the CDR3 is TGTGCCAGCAGCGCCAACCCGGGTCGTGAGCAGTACTTC. Its protein product is CASSANPGREQYF.

The chain is built from TRBV7-2 and TRBJ1-2; maybe TRBD1 (6 bases). Germline V lookup: CDR1 SGHTA, CDR2 FQGNSA. This CDR3 is built from 13 residues. The ends were cut back, 5 bases at V and 4 bases at J, with 11 bases in the middle. The CDR3 protein is CASSPGVSYGYTF. CDR3 DNA sequence: TGTGCCAGCAGCCCAGGGGTCAGCTATGGCTACACCTTC.

This clone was observed once. This chain connects TRBV24-1 to TRBJ2-1, with 12 bases fitting TRBD2. J gave up 9 bases and V 4 bases, and 9 bases lay outside the gene matches. Per the germline V gene, CDR1 is KGHDR and CDR2 is SFDVKD. CDR3 length equals 16 residues. CDR3 amino acids: CATSEATSGSLREQFF. The CDR3 region has the DNA TGTGCCACCAGTGAGGCGACTAGCGGGAGTCTCCGTGAGCAGTTCTTC.

The chain has TRBV4-1 and TRBJ1-3; 8 positions match TRBD1. Germline loops: CDR1 MGHRA, CDR2 YSYEKL. V shed 0 bases, J shed 0 bases, and the junction held 4 bases outside the gene matches. This CDR3 has 17 residues. The CDR3 DNA sequence: TGCGCCAGCAGCCAAGAGGGGACAGGCCGCTCTGGAAACACCATATATTTT. It translates to CASSQEGTGRSGNTIYF.

The rearrangement links TRBV18 to TRBJ1-2; D is uncertain. Germline assignment: CDR1 KGHSH and CDR2 LQKENI. The CDR3 runs 15 residues. V shed 2 bases and J shed 0 bases, with 10 bases lying between them. This CDR3 is CASSPGQPANYGYTF. CDR3 DNA sequence: TGTGCCAGCTCACCAGGGCAGCCTGCTAACTATGGCTACACCTTC.

The genes are TRBV19 and TRBJ1-1, with 9 bases fitting TRBD1. With V trimmed by 6 bases and J by 5 bases, 10 bases remained unmatched. CDR3 length: 15 residues. The germline CDR1 and CDR2 sequences are LNHDA and SQIVND (reference sequence). The chain's CDR3 is CASRSSGQGLTEAFF. CDR3 bases: TGTGCCAGTAGGTCATCGGGACAGGGTCTTACTGAAGCTTTCTTT. Supplemented by reference TRBV19 and TRBJ1-1, the full variable domain reads DGGITQSPKYLFRKEGQNVTLSCEQNLNHDAMYWYRQDPGQGLRLIYYSQIVNDFQKGDIAEGYSVSREKKESFPLTVTSAQKNPTAFYLCASRSSGQGLTEAFFGQGTRLTVV.

This clone was counted a few times. This chain joins TRBV11-3 and TRBJ2-1; D possibly corresponds to TRBD1 (5 bases). Germline CDR1 reads SGHNT; CDR2 reads YENEEA. CDR3 length: 17 amino acids. V lost 0 bases, J lost 5 bases, and 17 bases lay in between. CDR3 in amino acids: CASSLDSGRVFDNEQFF. The CDR3 nucleotides read TGTGCCAGCAGCTTAGACTCGGGCAGGGTATTCGACAATGAGCAGTTCTTC. The full variable domain, in which reference TRBV11-3 and TRBJ2-1 provide the parts outside the CDR3, is EAGVVQSPRYKIIEKKQPVAFWCNPISGHNTLYWYLQNLGQGPELLIRYENEEAVDDSQLPKDRFSAERLKGVDSTLKIQPAELGDSAVYLCASSLDSGRVFDNEQFFGPGTRLTVL.